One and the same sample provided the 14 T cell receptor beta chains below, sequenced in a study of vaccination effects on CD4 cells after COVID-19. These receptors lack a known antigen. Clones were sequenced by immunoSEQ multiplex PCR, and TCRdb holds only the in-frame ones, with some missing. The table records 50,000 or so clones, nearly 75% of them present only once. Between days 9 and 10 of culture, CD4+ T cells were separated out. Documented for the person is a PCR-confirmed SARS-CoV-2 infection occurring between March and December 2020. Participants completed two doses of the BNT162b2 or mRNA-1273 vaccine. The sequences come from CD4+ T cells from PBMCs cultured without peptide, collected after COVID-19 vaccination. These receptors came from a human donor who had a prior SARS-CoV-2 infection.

DNA of the CDR3: TGTGCCAGCAGCTCCTTAAAGGACAGGGGGACCCTCTCTGGAAACACCATATATTTT. Encoded protein: CASSSLKDRGTLSGNTIYF. The chain recombines TRBV7-6 with TRBJ1-3; TRBD1 matches 10 bases. Germline-derived CDR1 and CDR2 are SGHVS and FNYEAQ. Trimming took 4 bases from V and 0 from J; bases not matched to a gene: 12. This CDR3 comprises 19 residues.

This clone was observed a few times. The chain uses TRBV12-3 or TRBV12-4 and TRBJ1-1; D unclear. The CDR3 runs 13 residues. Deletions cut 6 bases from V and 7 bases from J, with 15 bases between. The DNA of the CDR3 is TGTGCCAGCAGGGTTTTGGGGATACGTGAAGCTTTCTTT. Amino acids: CASRVLGIREAFF.

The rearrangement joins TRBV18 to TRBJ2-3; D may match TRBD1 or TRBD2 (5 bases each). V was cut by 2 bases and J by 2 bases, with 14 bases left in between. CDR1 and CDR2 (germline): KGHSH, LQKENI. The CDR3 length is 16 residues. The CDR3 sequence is CASSPAGAGNTDTQYF. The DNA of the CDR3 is TGTGCCAGCTCACCAGCCGGGGCAGGAAACACAGATACGCAGTATTTT.

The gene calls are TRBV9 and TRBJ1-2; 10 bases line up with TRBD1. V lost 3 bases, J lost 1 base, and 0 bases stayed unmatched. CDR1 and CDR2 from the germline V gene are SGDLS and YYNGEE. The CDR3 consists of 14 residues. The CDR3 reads CASSGDRGNYGYTF. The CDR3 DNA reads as TGTGCCAGCAGCGGGGACAGGGGTAACTATGGCTACACCTTC.

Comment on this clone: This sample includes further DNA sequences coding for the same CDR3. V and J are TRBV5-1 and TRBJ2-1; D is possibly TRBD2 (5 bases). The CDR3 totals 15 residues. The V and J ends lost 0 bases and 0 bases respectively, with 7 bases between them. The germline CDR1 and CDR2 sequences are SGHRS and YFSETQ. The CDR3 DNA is TGCGCCAGCAGCTTGGCGGGGAGCTCCTACAATGAGCAGTTCTTC. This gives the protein CASSLAGSSYNEQFF.

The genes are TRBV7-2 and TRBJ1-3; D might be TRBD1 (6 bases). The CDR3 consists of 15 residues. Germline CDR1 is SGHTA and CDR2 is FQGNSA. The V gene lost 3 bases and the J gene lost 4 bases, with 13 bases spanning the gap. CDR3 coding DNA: TGTGCCAGCAGCTTCGGGGGGGCGGTAGGAAACACCATATATTTT. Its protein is CASSFGGAVGNTIYF.

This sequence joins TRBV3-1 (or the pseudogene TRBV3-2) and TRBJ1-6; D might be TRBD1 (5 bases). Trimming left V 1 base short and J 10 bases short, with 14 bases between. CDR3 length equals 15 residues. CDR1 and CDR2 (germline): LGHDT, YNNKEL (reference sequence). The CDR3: CASSQVVLGASPLHF. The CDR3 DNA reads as TGTGCCAGCAGCCAAGTGGTGCTAGGGGCCTCACCCCTCCACTTT.

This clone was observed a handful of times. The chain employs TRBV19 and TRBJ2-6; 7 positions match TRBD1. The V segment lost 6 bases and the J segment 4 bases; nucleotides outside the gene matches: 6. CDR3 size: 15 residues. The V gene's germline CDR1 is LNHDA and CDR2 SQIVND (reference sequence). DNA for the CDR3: TGTGCCAGTAGGATCAGGGGGTCCGGGGCCAACGTCCTGACTTTC. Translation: CASRIRGSGANVLTF.

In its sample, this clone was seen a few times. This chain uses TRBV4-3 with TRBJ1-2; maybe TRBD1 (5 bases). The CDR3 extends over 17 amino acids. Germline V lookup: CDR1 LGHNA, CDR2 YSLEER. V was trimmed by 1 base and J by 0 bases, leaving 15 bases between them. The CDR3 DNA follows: TGCGCCAGCAGCCAAGGTCAGGGCCCCTTAGCTAACTATGGCTACACCTTC. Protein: CASSQGQGPLANYGYTF.

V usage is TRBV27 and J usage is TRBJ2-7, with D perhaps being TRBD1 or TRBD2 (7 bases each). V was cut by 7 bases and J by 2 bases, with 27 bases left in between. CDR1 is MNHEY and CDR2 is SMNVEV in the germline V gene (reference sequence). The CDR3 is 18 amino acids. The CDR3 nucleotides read TGTGCCAGCACCTCTTGGGGGGGGTCCGGGACAGCTACCTACGAGCAGTACTTC. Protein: CASTSWGGSGTATYEQYF.

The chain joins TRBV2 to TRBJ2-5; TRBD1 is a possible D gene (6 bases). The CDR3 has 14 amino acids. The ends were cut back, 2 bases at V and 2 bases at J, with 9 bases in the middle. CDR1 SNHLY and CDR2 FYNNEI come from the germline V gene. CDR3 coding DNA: TGTGCCAGCAGTGAACAGGGGTCACAAGAGACCCAGTACTTC. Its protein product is CASSEQGSQETQYF.

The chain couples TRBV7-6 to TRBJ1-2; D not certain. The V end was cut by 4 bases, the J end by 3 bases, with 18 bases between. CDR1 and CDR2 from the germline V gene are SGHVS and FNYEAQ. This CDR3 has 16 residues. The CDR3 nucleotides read TGTGCCAGCAGCTCTGGCGGGCGAACCCGGGACTATGGCTACACCTTC. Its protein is CASSSGGRTRDYGYTF.

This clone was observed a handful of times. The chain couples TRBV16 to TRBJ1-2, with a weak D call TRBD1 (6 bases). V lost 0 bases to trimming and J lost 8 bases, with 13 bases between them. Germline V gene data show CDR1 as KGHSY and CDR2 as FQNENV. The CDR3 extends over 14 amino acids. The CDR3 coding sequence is TGTGCCAGCAGCCAATCTGCAGGGGCGGACGGCTACACCTTC. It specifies CASSQSAGADGYTF.

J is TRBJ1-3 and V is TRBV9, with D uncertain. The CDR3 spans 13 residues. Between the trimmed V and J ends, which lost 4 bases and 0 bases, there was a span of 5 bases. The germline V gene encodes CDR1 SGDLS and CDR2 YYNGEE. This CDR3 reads CASSPLSGNTIYF. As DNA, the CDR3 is TGTGCCAGCAGCCCACTCTCTGGAAACACCATATATTTT. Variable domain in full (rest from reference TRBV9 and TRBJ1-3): DSGVTQTPKHLITATGQRVTLRCSPRSGDLSVYWYQQSLDQGLQFLIQYYNGEERAKGNILERFSAQQFPDLHSELNLSSLELGDSALYFCASSPLSGNTIYFGEGSWLTVV.